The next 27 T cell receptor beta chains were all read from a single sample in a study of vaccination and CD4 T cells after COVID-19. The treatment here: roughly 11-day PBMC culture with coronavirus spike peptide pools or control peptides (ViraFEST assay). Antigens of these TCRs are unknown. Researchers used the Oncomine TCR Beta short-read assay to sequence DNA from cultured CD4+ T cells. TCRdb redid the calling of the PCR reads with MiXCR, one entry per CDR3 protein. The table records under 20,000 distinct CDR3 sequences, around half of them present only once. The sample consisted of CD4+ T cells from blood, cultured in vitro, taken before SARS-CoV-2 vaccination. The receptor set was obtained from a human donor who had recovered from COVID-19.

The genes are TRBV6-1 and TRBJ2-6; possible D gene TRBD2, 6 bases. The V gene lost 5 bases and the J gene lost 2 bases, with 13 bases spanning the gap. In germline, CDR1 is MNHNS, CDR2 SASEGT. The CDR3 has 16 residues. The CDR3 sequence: CASSPQGGPGANVLTF. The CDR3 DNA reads TGTGCCAGCAGTCCTCAGGGAGGACCTGGGGCCAACGTCCTGACTTTC.

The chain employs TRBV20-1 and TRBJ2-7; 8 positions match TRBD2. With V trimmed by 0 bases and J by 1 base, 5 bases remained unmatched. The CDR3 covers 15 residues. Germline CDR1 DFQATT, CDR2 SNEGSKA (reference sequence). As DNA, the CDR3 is TGCAGTGCTAGAGAACGAAGCGGGAGATCCTACGAGCAGTACTTC. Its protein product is CSARERSGRSYEQYF.

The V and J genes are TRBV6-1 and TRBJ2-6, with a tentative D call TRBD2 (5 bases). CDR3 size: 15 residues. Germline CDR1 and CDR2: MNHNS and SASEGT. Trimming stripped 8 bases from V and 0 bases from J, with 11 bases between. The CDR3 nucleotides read TGTGCCAGCCGGGATAGGAGCTCTGGGGCCAACGTCCTGACTTTC. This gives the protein CASRDRSSGANVLTF.

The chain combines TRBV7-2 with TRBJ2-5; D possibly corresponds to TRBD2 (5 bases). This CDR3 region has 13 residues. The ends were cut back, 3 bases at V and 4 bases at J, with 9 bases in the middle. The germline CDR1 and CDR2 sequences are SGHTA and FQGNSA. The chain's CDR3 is CASSFGVRETQYF. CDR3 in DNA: TGTGCCAGCAGCTTCGGGGTAAGAGAGACCCAGTACTTC.

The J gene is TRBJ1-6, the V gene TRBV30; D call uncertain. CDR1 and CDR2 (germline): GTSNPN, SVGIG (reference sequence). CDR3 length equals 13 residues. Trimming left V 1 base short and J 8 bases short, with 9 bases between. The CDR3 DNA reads TGTGCCTGGAGTGCGGGGTTGGATTCACCCCTCCACTTT. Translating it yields CAWSAGLDSPLHF. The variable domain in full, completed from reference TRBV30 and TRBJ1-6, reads SQTIHQWPATLVQPVGSPLSLECTVEGTSNPNLYWYRQAAGRGLQLLFYSVGIGQISSEVPQNLSASRPQDRQFILSSKKLLLSDSGFYLCAWSAGLDSPLHFGNGTRLTVT.

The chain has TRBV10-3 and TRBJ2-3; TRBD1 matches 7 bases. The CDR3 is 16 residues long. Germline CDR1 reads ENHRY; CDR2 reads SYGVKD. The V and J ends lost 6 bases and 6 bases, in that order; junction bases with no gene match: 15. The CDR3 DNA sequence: TGTGCCATCAGGACCAAGACTACAGGGGCGGGCGATACGCAGTATTTT. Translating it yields CAIRTKTTGAGDTQYF.

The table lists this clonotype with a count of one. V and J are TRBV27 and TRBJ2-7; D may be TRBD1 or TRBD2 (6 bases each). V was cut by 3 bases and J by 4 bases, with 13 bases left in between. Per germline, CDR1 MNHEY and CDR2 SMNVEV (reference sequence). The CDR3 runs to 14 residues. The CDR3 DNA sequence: TGTGCCAGCAGTTTCCGGGGGCGCGGATACGAGCAGTACTTC. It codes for CASSFRGRGYEQYF.

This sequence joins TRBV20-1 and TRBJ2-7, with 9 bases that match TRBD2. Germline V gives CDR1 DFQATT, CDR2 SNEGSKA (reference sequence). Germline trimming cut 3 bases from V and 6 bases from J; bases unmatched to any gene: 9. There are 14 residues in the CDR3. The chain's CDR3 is CSASPGLAFREQYF. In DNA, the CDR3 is TGCAGTGCTAGTCCGGGACTAGCTTTTCGCGAGCAGTACTTC.

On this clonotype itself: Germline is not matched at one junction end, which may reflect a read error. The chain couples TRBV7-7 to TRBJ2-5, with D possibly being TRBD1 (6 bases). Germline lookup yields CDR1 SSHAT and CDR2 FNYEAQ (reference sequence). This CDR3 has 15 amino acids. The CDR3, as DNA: TGTGCTAGCAGCTTAGAACAGGGCTACCAAGAGACCCAGTACTTC. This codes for CASSLEQGYQETQYF.

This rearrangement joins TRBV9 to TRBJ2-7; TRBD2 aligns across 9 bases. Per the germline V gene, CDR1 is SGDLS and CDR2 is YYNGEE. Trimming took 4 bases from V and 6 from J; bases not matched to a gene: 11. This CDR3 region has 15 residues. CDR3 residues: CASSPPGGRAFEQYF. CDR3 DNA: TGTGCCAGCAGCCCCCCTGGCGGGAGGGCCTTCGAGCAGTACTTC.

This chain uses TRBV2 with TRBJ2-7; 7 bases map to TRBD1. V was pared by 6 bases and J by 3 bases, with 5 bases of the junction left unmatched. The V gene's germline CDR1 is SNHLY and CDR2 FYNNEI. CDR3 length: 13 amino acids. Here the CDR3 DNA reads TGTGCCAGCAGACAGGGGTTAATCTACGAGCAGTACTTC. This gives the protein CASRQGLIYEQYF.

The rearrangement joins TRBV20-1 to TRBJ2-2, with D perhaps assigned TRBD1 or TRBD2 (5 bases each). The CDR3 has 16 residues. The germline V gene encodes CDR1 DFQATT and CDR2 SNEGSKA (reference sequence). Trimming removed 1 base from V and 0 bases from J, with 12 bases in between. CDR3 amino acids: CSARGGIFANTGELFF. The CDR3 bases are TGCAGTGCTAGAGGGGGGATCTTCGCGAACACCGGGGAGCTGTTTTTT.

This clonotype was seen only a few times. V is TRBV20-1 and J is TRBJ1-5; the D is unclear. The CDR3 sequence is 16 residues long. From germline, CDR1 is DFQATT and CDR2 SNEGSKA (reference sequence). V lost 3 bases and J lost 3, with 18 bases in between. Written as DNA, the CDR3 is TGCAGTGCTAGCCGTGGTGGTGGTAGCCACAATCAGCCCCAGCATTTT. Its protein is CSASRGGGSHNQPQHF.

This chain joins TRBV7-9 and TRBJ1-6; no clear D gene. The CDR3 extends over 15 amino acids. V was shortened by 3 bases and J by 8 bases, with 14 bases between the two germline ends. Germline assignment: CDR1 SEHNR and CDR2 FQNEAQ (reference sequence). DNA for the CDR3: TGTGCCAGCAGCTTTAGTTCCGTACCCCATTCACCCCTCCACTTT. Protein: CASSFSSVPHSPLHF.

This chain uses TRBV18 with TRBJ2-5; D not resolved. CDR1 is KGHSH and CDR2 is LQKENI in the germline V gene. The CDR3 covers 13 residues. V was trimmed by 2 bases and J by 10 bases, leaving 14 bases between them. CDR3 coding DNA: TGTGCCAGCTCACCAAGGAGTGCCCAGGACCAGTACTTC. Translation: CASSPRSAQDQYF.

CDR3 amino acids: CSARVYGTGGSGEAFF. CDR3 DNA sequence: TGCAGTGCTAGAGTTTACGGGACAGGGGGCAGTGGTGAAGCTTTCTTT. The chain recombines TRBV20-1 with TRBJ1-1; 12 bases map to TRBD1. V dropped 1 base and J dropped 7; count of bases not matched to a gene: 10. The CDR3 sequence is 16 residues long. Germline V CDR1 and CDR2: DFQATT, SNEGSKA (reference sequence).

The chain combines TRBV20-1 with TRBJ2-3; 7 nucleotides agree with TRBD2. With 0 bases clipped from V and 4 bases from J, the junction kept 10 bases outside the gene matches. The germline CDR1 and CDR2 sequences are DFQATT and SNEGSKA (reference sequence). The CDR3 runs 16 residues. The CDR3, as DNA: TGCAGTGCTAGAGATCCTTGGGCGGGAGTATCAGATACGCAGTATTTT. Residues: CSARDPWAGVSDTQYF.

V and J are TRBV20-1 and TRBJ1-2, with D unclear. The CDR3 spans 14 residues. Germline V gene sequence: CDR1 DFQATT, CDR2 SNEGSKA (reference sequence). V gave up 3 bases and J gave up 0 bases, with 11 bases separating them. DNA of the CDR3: TGCAGTGCTAGGCGAAGGGCAGCTAACTATGGCTACACCTTC. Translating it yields CSARRRAANYGYTF.

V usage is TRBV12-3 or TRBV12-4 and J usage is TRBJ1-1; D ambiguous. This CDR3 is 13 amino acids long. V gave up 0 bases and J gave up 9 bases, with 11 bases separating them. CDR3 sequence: CASSLALRSQAFF. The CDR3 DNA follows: TGTGCCAGCAGTTTAGCGCTCAGGAGCCAAGCTTTCTTT.

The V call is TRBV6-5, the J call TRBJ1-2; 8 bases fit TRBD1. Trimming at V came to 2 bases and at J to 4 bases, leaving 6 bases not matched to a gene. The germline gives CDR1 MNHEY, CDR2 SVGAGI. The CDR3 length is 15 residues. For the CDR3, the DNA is TGTGCCAGCAGTTACCATCCAGGACAGGGCTATGGCTACACCTTC. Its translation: CASSYHPGQGYGYTF.

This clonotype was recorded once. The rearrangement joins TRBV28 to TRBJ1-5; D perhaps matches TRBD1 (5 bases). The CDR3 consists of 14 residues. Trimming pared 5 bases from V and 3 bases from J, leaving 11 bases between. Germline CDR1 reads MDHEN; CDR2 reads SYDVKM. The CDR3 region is CASSRDGTNQPQHF. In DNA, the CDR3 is TGTGCCAGCAGTAGGGACGGCACCAATCAGCCCCAGCATTTT.

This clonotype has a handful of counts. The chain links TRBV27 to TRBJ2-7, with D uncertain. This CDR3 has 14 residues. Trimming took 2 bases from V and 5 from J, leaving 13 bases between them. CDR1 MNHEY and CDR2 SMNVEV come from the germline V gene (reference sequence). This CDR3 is CASSLVARRHEQYF. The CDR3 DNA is TGTGCCAGCAGTTTAGTGGCTCGGCGGCACGAGCAGTACTTC.

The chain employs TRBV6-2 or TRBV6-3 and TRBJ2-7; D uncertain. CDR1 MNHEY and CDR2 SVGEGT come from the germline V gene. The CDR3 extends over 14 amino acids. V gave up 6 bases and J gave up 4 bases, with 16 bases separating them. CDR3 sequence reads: CASSRSLFPYEQYF. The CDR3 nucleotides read TGTGCCAGCAGCCGCAGCCTATTCCCTTACGAGCAGTACTTC.

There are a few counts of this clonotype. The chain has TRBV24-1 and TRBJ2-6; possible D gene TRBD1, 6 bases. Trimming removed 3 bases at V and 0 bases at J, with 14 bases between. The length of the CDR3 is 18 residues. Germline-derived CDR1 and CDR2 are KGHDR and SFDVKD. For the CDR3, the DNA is TGTGCCACCAGTGATCCCCGACAGGTTCGCTCTGGGGCCAACGTCCTGACTTTC. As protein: CATSDPRQVRSGANVLTF.

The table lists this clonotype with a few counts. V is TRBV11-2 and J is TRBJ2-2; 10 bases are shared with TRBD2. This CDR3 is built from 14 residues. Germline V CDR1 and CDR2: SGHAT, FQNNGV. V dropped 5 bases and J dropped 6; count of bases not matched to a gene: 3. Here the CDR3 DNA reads TGTGCCAGCAGCGCGACTAGCGGGTCCGGGGAGCTGTTTTTT. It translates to CASSATSGSGELFF.

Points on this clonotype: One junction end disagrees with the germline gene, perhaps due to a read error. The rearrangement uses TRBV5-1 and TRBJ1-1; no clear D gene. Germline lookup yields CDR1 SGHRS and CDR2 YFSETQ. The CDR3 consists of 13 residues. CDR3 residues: CASSLGANPEAFF. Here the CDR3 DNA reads TGCGCCAGCAGCTTGGGGGCGAACCCTGAAGCTTTCTTT.

CDR3: CATGAQPSNTGELFF. For the CDR3, the DNA is TGTGCCACCGGCGCTCAGCCGAGCAACACCGGGGAGCTGTTTTTT. The genes are TRBV24-1 and TRBJ2-2; no clear D gene. Germline V CDR1 and CDR2: KGHDR, SFDVKD. CDR3 length: 15 residues. Trimming took off 9 bases at V and 2 bases at J, with 15 bases between the two ends.